A selection of T cell receptor beta chains follows, all from one sample in a study of blood T cells in healthy people across ages. TCRdb re-analysed the 5' RACE reads in MiXCR, keeping a single row per CDR3 protein. In the table there are fewer than 800,000 distinct CDR3 sequences, roughly 32% of which are singletons. The sequencing input was blood. These receptors originate from an elderly woman in good health. The CDR3 runs from the conserved cysteine through the conserved F or W. D genes are given only for firm matches. Expanded clones are given a class, and other clones once, few, many or no size at all.

size,D,J,V,CDR3,DNA
many,.,TRBJ1-2,TRBV20-1,CSVQTSGTAYGYTF,TGCAGTGTTCAGACTAGTGGCACCGCCTATGGCTACACCTTC
many,TRBD2,TRBJ2-1,TRBV20-1,CSAGKAGSSYNEQFF,TGCAGTGCTGGAAAAGCGGGGAGCTCCTACAATGAGCAGTTCTTC
many,.,TRBJ2-4,TRBV4-2,CASSQDQALRYF,TGTGCCAGCAGCCAAGATCAAGCCCTTCGGTACTTC
.,TRBD1,TRBJ2-1,TRBV24-1,CATSDGGQGVDGQFF,TGTGCCACCAGTGACGGGGGACAGGGGGTAGATGGGCAGTTCTTC
few,TRBD1,TRBJ1-2,TRBV19,CASTTGGDYGYTF,TGTGCCAGTACCACAGGGGGCGACTATGGCTACACCTTC
.,.,TRBJ1-2,TRBV12-3/TRBV12-4,CASSSQGRGAYGYTF,TGTGCCAGCAGTTCCCAAGGACGGGGGGCTTATGGCTACACCTTC
many,TRBD1,TRBJ2-7,TRBV5-6,CASSWGQGSYEQYF,TGTGCCAGCAGCTGGGGACAGGGGTCCTACGAGCAGTACTTC
.,.,TRBJ1-1,TRBV20-1,CSARDPRGRAEAFF,TGCAGTGCTAGAGATCCTCGGGGGCGGGCTGAAGCTTTCTTT
many,.,TRBJ2-7,TRBV5-1,CASSLAPGGGHSSYEQYF,TGCGCCAGCAGCTTGGCCCCGGGGGGCGGTCACAGCTCCTACGAGCAGTACTTC
many,.,TRBJ2-1,TRBV20-1,CSGRGNEQFF,TGCAGTGGGCGGGGCAATGAGCAGTTCTTC
.,.,TRBJ2-2,TRBV6-5,CASSDRLVAGELFF,TGTGCCAGCAGCGACAGGCTGGTCGCCGGGGAGCTGTTTTTT
many,.,TRBJ2-7,TRBV29-1,CSVVSPGAYEQYF,TGCAGCGTTGTTTCGCCGGGGGCCTACGAGCAGTACTTC
.,.,TRBJ1-1,TRBV29-1,CSVEDIRTDTEAFF,TGCAGCGTTGAAGATATCAGGACGGACACTGAAGCTTTCTTT
.,TRBD1,TRBJ2-4,TRBV28,CASSPTGPTKNIQYF,TGTGCCAGCAGCCCGACAGGGCCAACCAAAAACATTCAGTACTTC
few,TRBD2,TRBJ2-1,TRBV20-1,CSATGASGPSYNEQFF,TGCAGTGCTACGGGGGCTAGCGGGCCCTCCTACAATGAGCAGTTCTTC
once,TRBD1,TRBJ2-5,TRBV12-3/TRBV12-4,CASSPRDSRYQETQYF,TGTGCCAGCAGTCCTCGGGACAGCAGGTACCAAGAGACCCAGTACTTC
.,TRBD1,TRBJ2-7,TRBV20-1,CSASGDRGAYEQYF,TGCAGTGCTAGTGGGGACAGGGGCGCCTACGAGCAGTACTTC
few,.,TRBJ1-2,TRBV12-3/TRBV12-4,CASSFLGPNYGYTF,TGTGCCAGCAGTTTTCTGGGACCGAACTATGGCTACACCTTC
.,.,TRBJ1-5,TRBV20-1,CSVSPSRLNQPQHF,TGCAGTGTCAGCCCGTCCAGGCTCAATCAGCCCCAGCATTTT
.,TRBD1,TRBJ2-5,TRBV6-5,CVGTRQGIQEAQYF,TGTGTCGGCACCCGACAGGGGATTCAAGAGGCCCAGTACTTC
few,.,TRBJ2-7,TRBV2,CASSPRVNEQYF,TGTGCCAGCAGCCCCAGGGTGAACGAGCAGTACTTC
many,TRBD2,TRBJ2-3,TRBV6-1,CASSDLAGFSTDTQYF,TGTGCCAGCAGTGATTTAGCGGGTTTCAGCACAGATACGCAGTATTTT
many,TRBD1,TRBJ2-1,TRBV6-1,CASSGGQGTYNEQFF,TGTGCCAGCAGTGGGGGACAGGGGACCTACAATGAGCAGTTCTTC
many,TRBD1,TRBJ2-7,TRBV5-6,CASSRWGQFYEQYF,TGTGCCAGCAGCAGGTGGGGACAGTTCTACGAGCAGTACTTC
many,.,TRBJ2-1,TRBV4-3,CASSQDLEYNEQFF,TGCGCCAGCAGCCAAGACCTAGAGTACAATGAGCAGTTCTTC
.,.,TRBJ1-5,TRBV7-9,CASSQTGVQPQHF,TGTGCCAGCAGCCAGACGGGTGTTCAGCCCCAGCATTTT
many,.,TRBJ2-7,TRBV9,CASSVSGSSHYEQYF,TGTGCCAGCAGCGTATCAGGGAGCTCCCACTACGAGCAGTACTTC
many,.,TRBJ2-1,TRBV5-5,CASARGPAYNEQFF,TGTGCCAGCGCCCGGGGGCCCGCCTACAATGAGCAGTTCTTC
few,.,TRBJ1-4,TRBV28,CASSLMYDGEKLFF,TGTGCCAGCAGTTTAATGTACGACGGGGAAAAACTGTTTTTT
.,TRBD1,TRBJ1-1,TRBV4-2,CASSQDGQGHTEAFF,TGTGCCAGCAGCCAAGACGGACAGGGACACACTGAAGCTTTCTTT
.,TRBD1,TRBJ1-2,TRBV12-3/TRBV12-4,CASSIDRAFNYGYTF,TGTGCCAGCAGTATCGACAGGGCCTTCAACTATGGCTACACCTTC
.,.,TRBJ2-3,TRBV12-3/TRBV12-4,CASNRVRADTQYF,TGTGCCAGCAACCGAGTCAGGGCAGATACGCAGTATTTT
.,TRBD1,TRBJ2-4,TRBV20-1,CSAQQGHIQYF,TGCAGTGCTCAACAGGGGCACATTCAGTACTTC
.,.,TRBJ1-1,TRBV7-8,CASSPIENTEAFF,TGTGCCAGCAGCCCGATTGAGAACACTGAAGCTTTCTTT
once,TRBD2,TRBJ2-3,TRBV12-3/TRBV12-4,CASSLGGGGRTDTQYF,TGTGCCAGCAGCCTTGGGGGCGGGGGGAGAACAGATACGCAGTATTTT
few,.,TRBJ1-1,TRBV6-5,CASSYSTGTNTEAFF,TGTGCCAGCAGTTACTCGACAGGAACTAACACTGAAGCTTTCTTT
.,TRBD2,TRBJ2-7,TRBV18,CASSPQSGGTCEQYF,TGTGCCAGCTCACCACAAAGCGGGGGAACCTGCGAGCAGTACTTC
many,TRBD1,TRBJ2-3,TRBV7-3,CASSLNGQGTDTQYF,TGTGCCAGCAGCTTAAACGGACAGGGCACAGATACGCAGTATTTT
many,TRBD2,TRBJ2-4,TRBV12-3/TRBV12-4,CASKMSGIAKNIQYF,TGTGCCAGCAAAATGAGCGGGATAGCCAAAAACATTCAGTACTTC
few,.,TRBJ2-2,TRBV5-1,CASSLALQRTGELFF,TGCGCCAGCAGCTTGGCCCTCCAACGGACCGGGGAGCTGTTTTTT
once,TRBD2,TRBJ2-5,TRBV28,CASKLAGSQETQYF,TGTGCCAGCAAACTAGCGGGGTCGCAGGAGACCCAGTACTTC
.,.,TRBJ1-1,TRBV6-1,CAGTLTQGYTEAFF,TGTGCCGGCACTCTTACACAGGGATACACTGAAGCTTTCTTT
.,TRBD1,TRBJ1-4,TRBV28,CASSSGQEVGKLFF,TGTGCCAGCAGTTCCGGACAGGAAGTAGGAAAACTGTTTTTT
.,.,TRBJ2-6,TRBV7-2,CASSSAGRGANVLTF,TGTGCCAGCAGCTCGGCTGGGCGGGGTGCCAACGTCCTGACTTTC
many,.,TRBJ2-3,TRBV29-1,CSVAGRNTDTQYF,TGCAGCGTTGCCGGACGGAACACAGATACGCAGTATTTT
many,.,TRBJ2-1,TRBV20-1,CSARDLAGPTSGDEQFF,TGCAGTGCTAGAGATCTCGCGGGCCCAACCTCAGGCGATGAGCAGTTCTTC
few,TRBD2,TRBJ2-1,TRBV20-1,CRGGGANNEQFF,TGCAGGGGCGGGGGGGCCAACAATGAGCAGTTCTTC
.,TRBD1,TRBJ2-7,TRBV5-1,CASSLGWADRAYEQYF,TGCGCCAGCAGCTTGGGATGGGCGGACAGGGCCTACGAGCAGTACTTC
many,.,TRBJ1-5,TRBV6-2/TRBV6-3,CASSYTDRNQPQHF,TGTGCCAGCAGTTACACAGACAGGAATCAGCCCCAGCATTTT
.,.,TRBJ2-3,TRBV5-1,CASSLESAAADTQYF,TGCGCCAGCAGCTTGGAGTCGGCAGCCGCAGATACGCAGTATTTT
.,TRBD1,TRBJ1-2,TRBV19,CASSIATGRGYTF,TGTGCCAGTAGTATCGCGACAGGGCGCGGCTACACCTTC
few,TRBD1,TRBJ1-5,TRBV24-1,CATRDRDDQPQHF,TGTGCCACACGCGACAGGGATGATCAGCCCCAGCATTTT
.,.,TRBJ2-2,TRBV7-9,CASSRASGVNTGELFF,TGTGCCAGCAGCCGGGCTTCGGGGGTGAACACCGGGGAGCTGTTTTTT
.,TRBD1,TRBJ1-5,TRBV6-2/TRBV6-3,CASSSHAGGVELQPQHF,TGTGCCAGCAGTTCGCATGCAGGGGGTGTCGAACTTCAGCCCCAGCATTTT
many,.,TRBJ2-1,TRBV25-1,CASTPLGIGEQFF,TGTGCCAGCACCCCACTAGGAATTGGGGAACAGTTCTTC
few,.,TRBJ1-1,TRBV5-1,CASSLATGKNTEAFF,TGCGCCAGCAGCTTGGCGACAGGAAAAAACACTGAAGCTTTCTTT
few,.,TRBJ1-5,TRBV6-2/TRBV6-3,CASSYGTPGRWPQHF,TGTGCCAGCAGTTACGGGACACCGGGCCGGTGGCCCCAGCATTTT
.,TRBD2,TRBJ2-5,TRBV4-1,CASSQGEAGGCGTQYF,TGCGCCAGCAGCCAAGGTGAAGCGGGGGGCTGCGGGACCCAGTACTTC
many,TRBD1,TRBJ1-6,TRBV20-1,CSATPGQARANSPLHF,TGCAGTGCTACCCCCGGACAGGCGCGTGCAAACTCACCCCTCCACTTT
.,.,TRBJ1-1,TRBV20-1,CSARSEGNTEAFF,TGCAGTGCTAGAAGCGAGGGGAACACTGAAGCTTTCTTT